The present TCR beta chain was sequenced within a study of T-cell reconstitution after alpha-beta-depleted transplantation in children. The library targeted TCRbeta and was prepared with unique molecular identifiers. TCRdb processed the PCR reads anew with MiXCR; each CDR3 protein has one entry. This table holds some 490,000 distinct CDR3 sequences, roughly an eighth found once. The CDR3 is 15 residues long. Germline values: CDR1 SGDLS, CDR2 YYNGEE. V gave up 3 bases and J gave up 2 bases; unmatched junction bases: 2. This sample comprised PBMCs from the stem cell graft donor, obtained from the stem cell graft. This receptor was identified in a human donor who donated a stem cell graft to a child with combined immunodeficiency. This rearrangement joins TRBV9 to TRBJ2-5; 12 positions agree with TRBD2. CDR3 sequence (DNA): TGTGCCAGCAGCGCGGGACTAGCGGGTCAAGAGACCCAGTACTTC. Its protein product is CASSAGLAGQETQYF.